Each of the 13 T cell receptor beta chains below was sequenced from the same sample in a study of T cell changes during pregnancy in multiple sclerosis. Sequencing was performed with immunoSEQ multiplex PCR; in TCRdb, only in-frame clones are kept and a portion is missing. The sample has 19,000 or so clones; approximately 88% are singletons. Sequenced material: CD8+ T cells from peripheral blood mononuclear cells, taken after pregnancy. The receptors were sampled from a female donor in good health, enrolled as a control in a pregnancy study.

The V gene is TRBV7-9, the J gene TRBJ2-5, with D possibly TRBD2 on 6 matching bases. Trimming stripped 1 base from V and 1 base from J, with 19 bases between. Germline V gene lookup returns CDR1 SEHNR and CDR2 FQNEAQ (reference sequence). The CDR3 totals 18 residues. The CDR3 DNA is TGTGCCAGCAGCTTAGACTTAACACGGAGGGCATCCCAAGAGACCCAGTACTTC. As protein: CASSLDLTRRASQETQYF.

This clone has just a few counts. The chain combines TRBV27 with TRBJ1-1; no clear D. Trimming cost V 8 bases and J 7 bases, with 8 bases left between them. This CDR3 region has 10 residues. Germline loops: CDR1 MNHEY, CDR2 SMNVEV (reference sequence). CDR3 residues: CASGRGEAFF. In DNA form, the CDR3 reads TGTGCCAGCGGGCGGGGTGAAGCTTTCTTT.

The J gene is TRBJ1-5, the V gene TRBV12-5; possible D gene TRBD1, 5 bases. CDR3 size: 15 residues. Trimming stripped 7 bases from V and 0 bases from J, with 13 bases between. The germline gives CDR1 LGHNT, CDR2 FRNRAP. The CDR3 region has the DNA TGTGCTAGTGCGAGGGTCGGGGGTAGCAATCAGCCCCAGCATTTT. Translating gives CASARVGGSNQPQHF. The whole variable domain, remainder taken from reference TRBV12-5 and TRBJ1-5, is DARVTQTPRHKVTEMGQEVTMRCQPILGHNTVFWYRQTMMQGLELLAYFRNRAPLDDSGMPKDRFSAEMPDATLATLKIQPSEPRDSAVYFCASARVGGSNQPQHFGDGTRLSIL.

Only a few counts were recorded for this clone. Other DNA sequences in this sample translate to the same CDR3. The chain joins TRBV19 to TRBJ1-1, with D tentatively TRBD1 (5 bases). Germline CDR1 reads LNHDA; CDR2 reads SQIVND (reference sequence). This CDR3 region has 13 residues. Trimming removed 6 bases at V and 2 bases at J, with 10 bases between. This CDR3 reads CASSLGGNTEAFF. CDR3 nucleotide sequence: TGTGCCAGTAGCCTGGGGGGAAACACTGAAGCTTTCTTT.

The CDR3 loop is CASQNGDRAYEQYF. Written as DNA, the CDR3 is TGTGCCAGTCAGAACGGGGACAGGGCCTACGAGCAGTACTTC. The chain links TRBV6-5 to TRBJ2-7; 9 nucleotides line up with TRBD1. The CDR3 extends over 14 amino acids. J lost 2 bases, V lost 9 bases, and 8 bases had no gene match. Germline values: CDR1 MNHEY, CDR2 SVGAGI.

This chain joins TRBV30 and TRBJ1-1; D possibly corresponds to TRBD1 (5 bases). Trimming shortened V by 1 base and J by 3 bases, and 9 bases separated the two germline ends. CDR3 size: 13 residues. The germline gives CDR1 GTSNPN, CDR2 SVGIG (reference sequence). The CDR3 loop is CAWSEWGDTEAFF. The CDR3 nucleotides read TGTGCCTGGAGTGAATGGGGGGACACTGAAGCTTTCTTT.

The chain carries TRBV12-5 and TRBJ2-1; 7 nucleotides align to TRBD2. Germline assignment: CDR1 LGHNT and CDR2 FRNRAP. V lost 0 bases to trimming and J lost 10 bases; unmatched junction nucleotides: 6. The CDR3 covers 14 residues. CDR3 coding DNA: TGTGCTAGTGGTTTGGTACGGGGGGACTGGGAGCAGTTCTTC. It specifies CASGLVRGDWEQFF.

This sequence joins TRBV5-1 and TRBJ1-2; weak D call: TRBD1 (5 bases). Trimming took off 4 bases at V and 4 bases at J, with 8 bases between the two ends. CDR1 SGHRS and CDR2 YFSETQ come from the germline V gene. This CDR3 is built from 12 residues. The DNA of the CDR3 is TGCGCCAGCAGCCAAGACAGCTATGGCTACACCTTC. The encoded protein is CASSQDSYGYTF.

This chain links TRBV11-2 with TRBJ2-1, with 10 bases matching TRBD2. This CDR3 comprises 15 residues. The germline V gene has CDR1 SGHAT and CDR2 FQNNGV. The trim removed 1 base at V and 6 bases at J, leaving 3 bases unmatched. The CDR3 sequence: CASSLGLAGVNEQFF. CDR3 nucleotide sequence: TGTGCCAGCAGCTTAGGGCTAGCGGGAGTCAATGAGCAGTTCTTC.

The count of this clone is one. The V call is TRBV19, the J call TRBJ2-1; 9 bases align to TRBD1. V gave up 6 bases and J gave up 5 bases; unmatched junction bases: 8. Per the germline V gene, CDR1 is LNHDA and CDR2 is SQIVND (reference sequence). The CDR3 sequence is 15 residues long. Here the CDR3 DNA reads TGTGCCAGTAGCGACTCGGGACAGGGTAACAATGAGCAGTTCTTC. The encoded protein is CASSDSGQGNNEQFF.

The chain links TRBV4-2 to TRBJ1-4; the match to TRBD1 covers 10 bases. The CDR3 covers 16 residues. Germline lookup yields CDR1 LGHNA and CDR2 YNFKEQ. With V trimmed by 0 bases and J by 6 bases, 4 bases remained unmatched. Here the CDR3 DNA reads TGTGCCAGCAGCCAAGACACCGGGACAGGGGATGAAAAACTGTTTTTT. Its translation: CASSQDTGTGDEKLFF.

The chain is built from TRBV6-4 and TRBJ1-2; perhaps TRBD1 as D (5 bases). Trimming pared 5 bases from V and 8 bases from J, leaving 18 bases between. The CDR3 is 14 amino acids. CDR1 and CDR2 from the germline V gene are MRHNA and SNTAGT. This CDR3 reads CASSKDSTSGGYTF. Written as DNA, the CDR3 is TGTGCCAGCAGTAAAGACAGCACCTCAGGGGGCTACACCTTC.

This sequence joins TRBV18 and TRBJ1-6; TRBD1 matches at 7 bases. The junction had 9 bases not matched to a gene; V was cut back by 4 bases and J by 9 bases. This CDR3 is 15 amino acids long. From germline, CDR1 is KGHSH and CDR2 LQKENI. For the CDR3, the DNA is TGTGCCAGCTCACAACAGGGGTTCCTTCCTTCACCCCTCCACTTT. It codes for CASSQQGFLPSPLHF. The whole variable domain, remainder taken from reference TRBV18 and TRBJ1-6, is NAGVMQNPRHLVRRRGQEARLRCSPMKGHSHVYWYRQLPEEGLKFMVYLQKENIIDESGMPKERFSAEFPKEGPSILRIQQVVRGDSAAYFCASSQQGFLPSPLHFGNGTRLTVT.